This TCR beta chain was sequenced in a study of response to subunit inactivated influenza vaccine. From the RT-PCR reads, TCRdb called clonotypes with MiXCR, one entry per CDR3 protein. This table has 450,000 to 550,000 distinct CDR3 sequences, roughly 25% appearing once. CDR1 is LGHDT, CDR2 YNNKEL, per germline (reference sequence). V lost 1 base and J 2 bases, leaving 11 bases between the germline ends. This CDR3 comprises 15 residues. This specimen was CD4+ T cells sorted from PBMCs, taken about 5 days after vaccination. The clonotype was recovered from a man in his fifties who received an inactivated influenza vaccine. V gene TRBV3-1 combines with J gene TRBJ2-5; perhaps TRBD2 as D (6 bases). CDR3 DNA: TGTGCCAGCAGCCAAGGCCCGACTAGACAAGAGACCCAGTACTTC. Its translation is CASSQGPTRQETQYF.